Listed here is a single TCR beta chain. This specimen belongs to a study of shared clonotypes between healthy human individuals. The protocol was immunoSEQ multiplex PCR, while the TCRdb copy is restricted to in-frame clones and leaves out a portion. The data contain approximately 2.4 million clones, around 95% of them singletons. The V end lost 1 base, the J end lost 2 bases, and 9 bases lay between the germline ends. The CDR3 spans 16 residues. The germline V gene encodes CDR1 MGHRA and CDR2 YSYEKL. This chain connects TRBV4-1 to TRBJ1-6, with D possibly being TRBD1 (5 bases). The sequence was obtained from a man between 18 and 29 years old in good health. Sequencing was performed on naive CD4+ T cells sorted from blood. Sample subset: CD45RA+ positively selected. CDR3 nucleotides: TGCGCCAGCAGCCAAGGGGGCCGCGCCTATAATTCACCCCTCCACTTT. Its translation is CASSQGGRAYNSPLHF.